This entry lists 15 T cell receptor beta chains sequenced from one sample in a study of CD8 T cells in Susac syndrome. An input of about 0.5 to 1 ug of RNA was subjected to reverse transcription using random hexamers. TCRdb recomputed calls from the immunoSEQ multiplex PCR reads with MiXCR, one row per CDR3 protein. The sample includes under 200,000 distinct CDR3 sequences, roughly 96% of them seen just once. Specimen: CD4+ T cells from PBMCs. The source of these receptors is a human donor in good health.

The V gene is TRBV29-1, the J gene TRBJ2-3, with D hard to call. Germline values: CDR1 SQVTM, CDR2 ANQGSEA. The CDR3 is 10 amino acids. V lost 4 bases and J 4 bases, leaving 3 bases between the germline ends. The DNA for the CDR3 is TGCAGCGTTGCAGCAGATACGCAGTATTTT. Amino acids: CSVAADTQYF.

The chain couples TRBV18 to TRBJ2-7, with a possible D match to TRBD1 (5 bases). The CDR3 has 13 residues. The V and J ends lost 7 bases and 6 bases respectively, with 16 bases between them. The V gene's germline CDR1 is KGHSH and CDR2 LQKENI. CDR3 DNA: TGTGCCAGCTTGTGGACACCTACCTCCGAGCAGTACGTC. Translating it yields CASLWTPTSEQYV.

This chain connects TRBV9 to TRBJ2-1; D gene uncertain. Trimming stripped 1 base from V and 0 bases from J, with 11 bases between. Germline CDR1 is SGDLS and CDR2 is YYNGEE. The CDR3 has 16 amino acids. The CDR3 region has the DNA TGTGCCAGCAGCGTATTGAGCGAGAGCTCCTACAATGAGCAGTTCTTC. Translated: CASSVLSESSYNEQFF.

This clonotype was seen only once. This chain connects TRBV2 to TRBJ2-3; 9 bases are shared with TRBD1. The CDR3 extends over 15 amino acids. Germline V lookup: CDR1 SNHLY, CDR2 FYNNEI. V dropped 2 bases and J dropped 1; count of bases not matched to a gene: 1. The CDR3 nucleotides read TGTGCCAGCAGTGAAAGGGACAGGGGCACAGATACGCAGTATTTT. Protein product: CASSERDRGTDTQYF.

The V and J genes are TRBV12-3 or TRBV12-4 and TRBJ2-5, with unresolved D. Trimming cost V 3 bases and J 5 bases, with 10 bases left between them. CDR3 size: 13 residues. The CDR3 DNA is TGTGCCAGCAGTTTTGTAACCTCTGAGACCCAGTACTTC. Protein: CASSFVTSETQYF.

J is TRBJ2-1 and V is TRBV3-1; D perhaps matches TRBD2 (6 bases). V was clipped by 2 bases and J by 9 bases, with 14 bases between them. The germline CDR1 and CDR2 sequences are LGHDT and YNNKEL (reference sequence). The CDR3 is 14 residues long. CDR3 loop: CASSQLWRGGEQFF. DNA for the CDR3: TGTGCCAGCAGCCAACTTTGGCGGGGTGGTGAGCAGTTCTTC.

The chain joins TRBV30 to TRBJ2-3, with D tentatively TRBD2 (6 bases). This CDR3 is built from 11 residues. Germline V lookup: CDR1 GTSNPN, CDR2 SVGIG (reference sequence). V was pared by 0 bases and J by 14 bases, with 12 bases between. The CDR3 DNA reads TGTGCCTGGAGTGTTCTAGCGACTTGGTATTTT. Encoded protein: CAWSVLATWYF.

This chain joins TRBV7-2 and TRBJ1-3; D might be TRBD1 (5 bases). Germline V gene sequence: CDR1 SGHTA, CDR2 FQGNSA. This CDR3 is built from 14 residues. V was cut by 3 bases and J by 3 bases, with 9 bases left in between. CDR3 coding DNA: TGTGCCAGCAGCTTCGGGGGACTTGGAAACACCATATATTTT. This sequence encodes CASSFGGLGNTIYF.

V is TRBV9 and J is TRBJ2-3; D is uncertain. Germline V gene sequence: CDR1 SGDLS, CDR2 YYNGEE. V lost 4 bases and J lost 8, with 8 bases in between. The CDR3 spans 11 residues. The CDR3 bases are TGTGCCAGCAGCCTAGAGGTTACGCAGTATTTT. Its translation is CASSLEVTQYF. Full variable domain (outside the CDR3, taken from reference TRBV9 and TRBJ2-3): DSGVTQTPKHLITATGQRVTLRCSPRSGDLSVYWYQQSLDQGLQFLIQYYNGEERAKGNILERFSAQQFPDLHSELNLSSLELGDSALYFCASSLEVTQYFGPGTRLTVL.

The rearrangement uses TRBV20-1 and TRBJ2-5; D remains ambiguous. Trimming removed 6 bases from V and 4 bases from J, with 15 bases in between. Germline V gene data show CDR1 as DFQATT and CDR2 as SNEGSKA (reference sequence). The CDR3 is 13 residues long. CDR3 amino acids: CSAWELTGETQYF. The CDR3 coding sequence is TGCAGTGCGTGGGAATTGACCGGAGAGACCCAGTACTTC.

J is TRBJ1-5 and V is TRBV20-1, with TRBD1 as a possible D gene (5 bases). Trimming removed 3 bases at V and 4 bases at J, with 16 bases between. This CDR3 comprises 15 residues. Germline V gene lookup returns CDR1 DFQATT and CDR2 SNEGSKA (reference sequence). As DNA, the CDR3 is TGCAGTGCTAGGAGTGCAGGGAGCCCTAATCAGCCCCAGCATTTT. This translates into CSARSAGSPNQPQHF.

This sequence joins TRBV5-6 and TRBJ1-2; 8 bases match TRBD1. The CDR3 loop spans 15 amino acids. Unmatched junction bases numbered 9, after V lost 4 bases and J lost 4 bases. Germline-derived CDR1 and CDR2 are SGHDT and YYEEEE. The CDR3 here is CASSSGQGALYGYTF. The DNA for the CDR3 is TGTGCCAGCAGCAGCGGACAGGGAGCCCTCTATGGCTACACCTTC.

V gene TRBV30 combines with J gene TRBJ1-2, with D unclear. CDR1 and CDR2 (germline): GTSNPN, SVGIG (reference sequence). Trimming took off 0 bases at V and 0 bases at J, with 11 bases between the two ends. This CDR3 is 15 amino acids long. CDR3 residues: CAWSVLRASNYGYTF. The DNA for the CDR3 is TGTGCCTGGAGTGTACTCCGCGCTTCTAACTATGGCTACACCTTC.

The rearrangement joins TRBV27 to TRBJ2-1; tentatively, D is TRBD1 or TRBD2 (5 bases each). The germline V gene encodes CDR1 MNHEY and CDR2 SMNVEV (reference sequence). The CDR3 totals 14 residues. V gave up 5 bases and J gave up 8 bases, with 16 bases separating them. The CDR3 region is CASSRTGTFHEQFF. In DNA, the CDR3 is TGTGCCAGCAGTCGAACCGGGACCTTCCATGAGCAGTTCTTC.

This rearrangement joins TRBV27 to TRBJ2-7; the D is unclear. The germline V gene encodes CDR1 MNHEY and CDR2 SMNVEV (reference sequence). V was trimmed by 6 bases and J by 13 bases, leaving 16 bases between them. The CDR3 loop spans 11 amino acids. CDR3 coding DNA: TGTGCCAGCAGGCCCCCCCCTTTCCCCTACGTC. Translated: CASRPPPFPYV.